These 31 T cell receptor beta chains originate from one sample sequenced in a study of cytomegalovirus exposure and HLA in healthy donors. The PCR had 60 Vbeta and 13 Jbeta primers. Using immunoSEQ multiplex PCR, the repertoire was profiled, and TCRdb retains in-frame clones only, with some absent. The top ten hold less than 1.5% of the sample, which has about 180,000 clones, 65% to 85% seen once. The sequenced sample consisted of PBMCs. Every receptor here comes from a girl aged 10 to 17 in good health and CMV-seropositive.

This chain connects TRBV4-2 to TRBJ1-4; weak D call: TRBD1 (5 bases). This CDR3 contains 15 residues. V gave up 3 bases and J gave up 3 bases, with 11 bases separating them. CDR1 LGHNA and CDR2 YNFKEQ come from the germline V gene. The CDR3 DNA sequence: TGTGCCAGCAGCCAGGGGGGGGAGGCTAATGAAAAACTGTTTTTT. The encoded protein is CASSQGGEANEKLFF.

The chain joins TRBV18 to TRBJ1-3, with D perhaps matching TRBD1 (5 bases). Trimming cost V 6 bases and J 0 bases, with 12 bases left between them. This CDR3 contains 15 residues. The germline V gene encodes CDR1 KGHSH and CDR2 LQKENI. For the CDR3, the DNA is TGTGCCAGCTCCGGGACTTCCCGCTCTGGAAACACCATATATTTT. Amino acid sequence: CASSGTSRSGNTIYF.

V is TRBV6-1 and J is TRBJ2-5; 10 bases fit TRBD1. V shed 3 bases, J shed 5 bases, and the junction held 9 bases outside the gene matches. This CDR3 region has 16 residues. Germline CDR1 is MNHNS and CDR2 is SASEGT. CDR3 in amino acids: CASSDPPGQGRETQYF. The CDR3, as DNA: TGTGCCAGCAGTGACCCCCCGGGACAGGGGCGGGAGACCCAGTACTTC.

This chain links TRBV10-3 with TRBJ1-4, with 7 positions matching TRBD1. The CDR3 spans 15 residues. V trimming: 3 bases; J trimming: 7 bases; junction bases outside the gene matches: 8. The germline V gene encodes CDR1 ENHRY and CDR2 SYGVKD. CDR3 amino acids: CAISENRDSREKLFF. CDR3 nucleotide sequence: TGTGCCATCAGTGAAAATCGGGACAGTCGTGAAAAACTGTTTTTT.

The V and J genes are TRBV4-1 and TRBJ1-1; D is uncertain. CDR1 is MGHRA and CDR2 is YSYEKL in the germline V gene. The CDR3 contains 12 residues. V lost 8 bases to trimming and J lost 3 bases, with 10 bases between them. The CDR3 loop reads CASSWRDTEAFF. Written as DNA, the CDR3 is TGCGCCAGCTCTTGGAGGGACACTGAAGCTTTCTTT.

The chain couples TRBV5-1 to TRBJ2-2; D may be TRBD1 (6 bases). The V end was cut by 4 bases, the J end by 1 base, with 11 bases between. Germline loops: CDR1 SGHRS, CDR2 YFSETQ. The length of the CDR3 is 15 residues. The chain's CDR3 is CASSTGTKNTGELFF. Written as DNA, the CDR3 is TGCGCCAGCAGCACCGGGACAAAGAACACCGGGGAGCTGTTTTTT.

The chain links TRBV5-1 to TRBJ1-1, with D hard to call. V was shortened by 4 bases and J by 7 bases, with 14 bases between the two germline ends. The germline gives CDR1 SGHRS, CDR2 YFSETQ. This CDR3 has 13 amino acids. The CDR3 nucleotides read TGCGCCAGCAGCCCGGGGAGTCGGGGTGAAGCTTTCTTT. Its protein product is CASSPGSRGEAFF. Supplemented by reference TRBV5-1 and TRBJ1-1, the full variable domain reads KAGVTQTPRYLIKTRGQQVTLSCSPISGHRSVSWYQQTPGQGLQFLFEYFSETQRNKGNFPGRFSGRQFSNSRSEMNVSTLELGDSALYLCASSPGSRGEAFFGQGTRLTVV.

The V and J genes are TRBV9 and TRBJ2-3; 7 bases match TRBD2. With V trimmed by 1 base and J by 8 bases, 4 bases remained unmatched. The CDR3 has 13 residues. CDR1 is SGDLS and CDR2 is YYNGEE in the germline V gene. In DNA form, the CDR3 reads TGTGCCAGCAGCGTACAGCGGGAAGGTACGCAGTATTTT. Translation: CASSVQREGTQYF.

This sequence joins TRBV14 and TRBJ2-3; 7 bases fit TRBD2. This CDR3 is built from 15 residues. V trimming: 1 base; J trimming: 3 bases; junction bases outside the gene matches: 4. The germline CDR1 and CDR2 sequences are SGHDN and FVKESK. The CDR3 is CASSQARGGTDTQYF. For the CDR3, the DNA is TGTGCCAGCAGCCAAGCGAGGGGAGGGACAGATACGCAGTATTTT.

For this clone: The junction shows a germline mismatch at one end, possibly a read error. V and J are TRBV7-9 and TRBJ2-5; TRBD1 might be the D (6 bases). Germline lookup yields CDR1 SEHNR and CDR2 FQNEAQ (reference sequence). The CDR3 is 12 amino acids. This CDR3 is CSSSARGETQYF. CDR3 sequence (DNA): TGTTCCAGCAGCGCTAGGGGGGAGACCCAGTACTTC. Drawing the rest from reference TRBV7-9 and TRBJ2-5, the complete variable domain is DTGVSQNPRHKITKRGQNVTFRCDPISEHNRLYWYRQTLGQGPEFLTYFQNEAQLEKSRLLSDRFSAERPKGSFSTLEIQRTEQGDSAMYLCSSSARGETQYFGPGTRLLVL.

The J gene is TRBJ1-5, the V gene TRBV4-1; TRBD1 agrees at 9 bases. The CDR3 runs 16 residues. Trimming cost V 3 bases and J 4 bases; bases outside gene matches: 7. Germline V gene lookup returns CDR1 MGHRA and CDR2 YSYEKL. The CDR3 here is CASSQGRDRVNQPQHF. DNA of the CDR3: TGCGCCAGCAGCCAGGGGCGGGACAGGGTGAATCAGCCCCAGCATTTT.

This clone has only a few counts. The chain uses TRBV6-5 and TRBJ2-7; 9 bases map to TRBD1. Germline values: CDR1 MNHEY, CDR2 SVGAGI. Losses at the gene ends were 0 bases for V and 3 bases for J; bases not matched to a gene: 0. This CDR3 has 14 residues. The CDR3 region has the DNA TGTGCCAGCAGTTACTCGACAGGGGGCTACGAGCAGTACTTC. This translates into CASSYSTGGYEQYF.

The rearrangement joins TRBV6-5 to TRBJ1-2; the D gene is possibly TRBD1 (5 bases). V gave up 6 bases and J gave up 3 bases, with 11 bases separating them. The CDR3 has 13 amino acids. The germline V gene has CDR1 MNHEY and CDR2 SVGAGI. In DNA form, the CDR3 reads TGTGCCAGCAGATACGACAGACACTATGGCTACACCTTC. Translating gives CASRYDRHYGYTF.

This CDR3 is CASSLPIGAGELFF. The CDR3 DNA reads as TGTGCCAGCAGCTTACCGATCGGGGCCGGGGAGCTGTTTTTT. V is TRBV7-9 and J is TRBJ2-2, with D possibly matching TRBD2 (5 bases). The V gene's germline CDR1 is SEHNR and CDR2 FQNEAQ (reference sequence). Trimming removed 2 bases at V and 6 bases at J, with 10 bases between. The CDR3 consists of 14 residues.

The CDR3 nucleotides read TGTGCCAGCAGCTTAGCGGGGGCATCCTTATTGATGTATGGCTACACCTTC. Protein product: CASSLAGASLLMYGYTF. The V call is TRBV7-9, the J call TRBJ1-2, with D perhaps matching TRBD1 (6 bases). Germline V gene data show CDR1 as SEHNR and CDR2 as FQNEAQ (reference sequence). This CDR3 has 17 residues. Trimming pared 0 bases from V and 5 bases from J, leaving 19 bases between.

This clone was counted a few times. This sequence joins TRBV5-1 and TRBJ2-7, with D tentatively TRBD2 (6 bases). Trimming removed 1 base from V and 4 bases from J, with 18 bases in between. This CDR3 has 16 amino acids. Looked up from germline, CDR1 is SGHRS and CDR2 is YFSETQ. CDR3 region: CASSLMAGSYIYEQYF. The CDR3 DNA reads as TGCGCCAGCAGCTTGATGGCCGGGAGTTACATTTACGAGCAGTACTTC.

The chain carries TRBV5-4 and TRBJ1-5; TRBD1 is a possible D gene (6 bases). V was trimmed by 2 bases and J by 6 bases, leaving 12 bases between them. The CDR3 length is 14 residues. The germline V gene encodes CDR1 SGHNT and CDR2 YYREEE (reference sequence). The CDR3 loop is CASSLGGAGQPQHF. CDR3 sequence (DNA): TGTGCCAGCAGCTTAGGGGGGGCCGGTCAGCCCCAGCATTTT.

The chain is built from TRBV7-9 and TRBJ1-3; a weak D match, TRBD1 (5 bases). This CDR3 contains 14 residues. Germline assignment: CDR1 SEHNR and CDR2 FQNEAQ (reference sequence). With 2 bases removed from V and 2 bases from J, the gap between germline ends came to 7 bases. For the CDR3, the DNA is TGTGCCAGCAGCTTAAGGGGCACTGGAAACACCATATATTTT. This gives the protein CASSLRGTGNTIYF.

The chain combines TRBV10-3 with TRBJ1-2, with 7 nucleotides matching TRBD1. Germline V CDR1 and CDR2: ENHRY, SYGVKD. The CDR3 contains 12 residues. The ends lost 6 bases at V and 9 bases at J; junction bases unmatched: 7. CDR3 bases: TGTGCCATCAGCTCCGGGACAGTCCGCTACACCTTC. It codes for CAISSGTVRYTF.

The chain has TRBV7-2 and TRBJ2-7; 7 bases line up with TRBD2. The CDR3 consists of 14 residues. J was trimmed by 0 bases and V by 3 bases; bases with no gene match: 2. CDR1 and CDR2 from the germline V gene are SGHTA and FQGNSA. The CDR3 loop reads CASSLGGPSYEQYF. CDR3 bases: TGTGCCAGCAGCTTGGGAGGGCCCTCCTACGAGCAGTACTTC.

The genes are TRBV2 and TRBJ2-5; perhaps TRBD2 as D (6 bases). Germline CDR1 is SNHLY and CDR2 is FYNNEI. Trimming cost V 3 bases and J 5 bases, with 22 bases left between them. The CDR3 consists of 17 residues. For the CDR3, the DNA is TGTGCCAGCAGTGAGGGAGCCGGGACCCTCGGAGGGGAGACCCAGTACTTC. It yields the protein CASSEGAGTLGGETQYF.

The chain uses TRBV6-1 and TRBJ1-1; D is unresolved. The CDR3 runs 11 residues. The V end was cut by 1 base, the J end by 9 bases, with 6 bases between. Germline V gene data show CDR1 as MNHNS and CDR2 as SASEGT. The DNA for the CDR3 is TGTGCCAGCAGTGAAGAACAGAAAGCTTTCTTT. Translated: CASSEEQKAFF.

As regards this clone: Mismatch with germline at one junction end may stem from a read error. The rearrangement joins TRBV7-9 to TRBJ2-4; D might be TRBD1 (5 bases). The germline CDR1 and CDR2 sequences are SEHNR and FQNEAQ (reference sequence). CDR3 length equals 12 residues. This CDR3 is CSSSLQADIQYF. CDR3 sequence (DNA): TGTTCCAGCAGCTTACAGGCTGACATTCAGTACTTC.

The V call is TRBV5-1, the J call TRBJ2-2; the D gene is possibly TRBD2 (6 bases). Germline V gene sequence: CDR1 SGHRS, CDR2 YFSETQ. The V and J ends lost 5 bases and 5 bases respectively, with 13 bases between them. The CDR3 loop spans 14 amino acids. The CDR3 is CASSREGGTGELFF. CDR3 DNA sequence: TGCGCCAGCAGTCGGGAAGGAGGGACCGGGGAGCTGTTTTTT.

In nucleotides, the CDR3 is TGTGCCAGCAGCCAAGATCGGGGGGGCTCTAAGCAGTTCTTC. Translation gives CASSQDRGGSKQFF. V is TRBV14 and J is TRBJ2-1; 8 bases agree with TRBD2. The V gene's germline CDR1 is SGHDN and CDR2 FVKESK. There are 14 residues in the CDR3. The junction had 6 bases not matched to a gene; V was cut back by 0 bases and J by 11 bases. Filled out from reference TRBV14 and TRBJ2-1, the complete variable domain reads EAGVTQFPSHSVIEKGQTVTLRCDPISGHDNLYWYRRVMGKEIKFLLHFVKESKQDESGMPNNRFLAERTGGTYSTLKVQPAELEDSGVYFCASSQDRGGSKQFFGPGTRLTVL.

This clone has a single count. The chain employs TRBV5-6 and TRBJ2-7, with 9 positions matching TRBD1. Germline V CDR1 and CDR2: SGHDT, YYEEEE. J was trimmed by 6 bases and V by 4 bases; bases with no gene match: 5. The length of the CDR3 is 13 residues. The CDR3 protein is CASSAGQGSEQYF. The CDR3 bases are TGTGCCAGCAGCGCGGGACAGGGCAGCGAGCAGTACTTC.

This chain links TRBV19 with TRBJ1-2; D is unresolved. Germline loops: CDR1 LNHDA, CDR2 SQIVND (reference sequence). The CDR3 extends over 14 amino acids. The germline V and J ends were trimmed by 0 bases and 5 bases, with 10 bases remaining between them. The chain's CDR3 is CASSIEGLWYGYTF. The CDR3 DNA is TGTGCCAGTAGTATAGAGGGCCTGTGGTATGGCTACACCTTC. Supplemented by reference TRBV19 and TRBJ1-2, the full variable domain reads DGGITQSPKYLFRKEGQNVTLSCEQNLNHDAMYWYRQDPGQGLRLIYYSQIVNDFQKGDIAEGYSVSREKKESFPLTVTSAQKNPTAFYLCASSIEGLWYGYTFGSGTRLTVV.

This rearrangement joins TRBV6-5 to TRBJ2-5; possible D gene TRBD1, 6 bases. The V end was cut by 2 bases, the J end by 5 bases, with 15 bases between. Germline loops: CDR1 MNHEY, CDR2 SVGAGI. This CDR3 region has 15 residues. For the CDR3, the DNA is TGTGCCAGCAGTTACGACAACAGGGTCGTGGAGACCCAGTACTTC. It translates to CASSYDNRVVETQYF.

The rearrangement uses TRBV10-1 and TRBJ2-1; D perhaps matches TRBD1 (5 bases). Germline assignment: CDR1 WNHNN and CDR2 SYGVQD (reference sequence). V was cut by 1 base and J by 7 bases, with 17 bases left in between. The CDR3 extends over 16 amino acids. DNA for the CDR3: TGCGCCAGCAGTGAGTTGGAATTCAGGGTGGGGAATGAGCAGTTCTTC. The encoded protein is CASSELEFRVGNEQFF.

This rearrangement joins TRBV9 to TRBJ2-2; no definite D call. Germline-derived CDR1 and CDR2 are SGDLS and YYNGEE. Deletions cut 0 bases from V and 6 bases from J, with 9 bases between. CDR3 length equals 14 residues. The chain's CDR3 is CASSVVASSGELFF. In DNA form, the CDR3 reads TGTGCCAGCAGCGTAGTCGCGAGCTCCGGGGAGCTGTTTTTT. Looking up the rest from reference TRBV9 and TRBJ2-2 gives the full variable domain: DSGVTQTPKHLITATGQRVTLRCSPRSGDLSVYWYQQSLDQGLQFLIQYYNGEERAKGNILERFSAQQFPDLHSELNLSSLELGDSALYFCASSVVASSGELFFGEGSRLTVL.

The CDR3 DNA sequence: TGTGCCAGCAGTGAGGCCCTAGGTAGCACCGGGGAGCTGTTTTTT. Amino acids: CASSEALGSTGELFF. This chain uses TRBV2 with TRBJ2-2; no clear D. Trimming removed 3 bases at V and 4 bases at J, with 12 bases between. The CDR3 runs 15 residues. Germline V gene lookup returns CDR1 SNHLY and CDR2 FYNNEI. The full variable domain, its missing parts supplied by reference TRBV2 and TRBJ2-2, is EPEVTQTPSHQVTQMGQEVILRCVPISNHLYFYWYRQILGQKVEFLVSFYNNEISEKSEIFDDQFSVERPDGSNFTLKIRSTKLEDSAMYFCASSEALGSTGELFFGEGSRLTVL.